These T cell receptor beta chains were read from a single sample in a study of blood T cell repertoires in COVID-19. The data were produced by immunoSEQ multiplex PCR, yet TCRdb's version contains in-frame clones alone and is incomplete. The sample holds around 390,000 clones; about 86% are singletons and the top ten take around 9.3%. The sample was PBMCs or T cells enriched from blood (not recorded which). The receptors originated from a woman aged 50 to 65 who had recovered from COVID-19. The CDR3 runs from the conserved cysteine through the conserved F or W. The size field is filled for only some rows; it gives once, few, many or a size class.

j_call	v_call	clone_size	cdr3_aa
TRBJ2-1	TRBV12-3/TRBV12-4	.	CASSFRGEQFF
TRBJ2-7	TRBV30	.	CAWAGTEAYEQYF
TRBJ1-6	TRBV30	.	CAWSIGSRAGTGVSPLHF
TRBJ2-4	TRBV27	.	CASSHPGGSIQYF
TRBJ1-5	TRBV12-3/TRBV12-4	.	CASGNGRTPQHF
TRBJ1-1	TRBV7-9	.	CASSLDWVDGTEAFF
TRBJ1-1	TRBV6-1	.	CASSAPGIQGSTEAFF
TRBJ2-1	TRBV7-2	.	CASSNGGGINEQFF
TRBJ1-1	TRBV6-5	.	CASRPLGQNTEAFF
TRBJ1-2	TRBV6-5	.	CASRTGDANYGYTF
TRBJ1-1	TRBV5-1	once	CASQASLNTEAFF
TRBJ1-2	TRBV30	.	CAWSTGSRGGYTF
TRBJ1-2	TRBV28	.	CASEVQGHQYGYTF
TRBJ1-2	TRBV7-9	once	CASSKDRASSYGYTF
TRBJ2-1	TRBV11-2	.	CASSLLFPHEQFF
TRBJ1-2	TRBV19	.	CASSIGGFPFLNYGYTF